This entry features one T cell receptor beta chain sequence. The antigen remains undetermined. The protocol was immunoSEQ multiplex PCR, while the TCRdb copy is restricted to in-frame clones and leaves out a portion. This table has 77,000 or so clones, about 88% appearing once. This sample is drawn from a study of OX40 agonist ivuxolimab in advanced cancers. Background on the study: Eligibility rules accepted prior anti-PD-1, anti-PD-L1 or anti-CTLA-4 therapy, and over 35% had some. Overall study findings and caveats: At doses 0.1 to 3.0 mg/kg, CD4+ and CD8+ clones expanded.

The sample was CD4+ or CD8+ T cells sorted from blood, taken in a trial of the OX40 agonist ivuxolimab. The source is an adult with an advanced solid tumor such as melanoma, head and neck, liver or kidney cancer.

The CDR3 sequence is CASSWGNYNSPLHF. CDR3 DNA: TGTGCCAGCAGTTGGGGAAACTATAATTCACCCCTCCACTTT. The chain links TRBV27 to TRBJ1-6, with unresolved D. Germline CDR1 MNHEY, CDR2 SMNVEV (reference sequence). The CDR3 has 14 residues. The V gene lost 4 bases and the J gene lost 3 bases, with 7 bases spanning the gap.